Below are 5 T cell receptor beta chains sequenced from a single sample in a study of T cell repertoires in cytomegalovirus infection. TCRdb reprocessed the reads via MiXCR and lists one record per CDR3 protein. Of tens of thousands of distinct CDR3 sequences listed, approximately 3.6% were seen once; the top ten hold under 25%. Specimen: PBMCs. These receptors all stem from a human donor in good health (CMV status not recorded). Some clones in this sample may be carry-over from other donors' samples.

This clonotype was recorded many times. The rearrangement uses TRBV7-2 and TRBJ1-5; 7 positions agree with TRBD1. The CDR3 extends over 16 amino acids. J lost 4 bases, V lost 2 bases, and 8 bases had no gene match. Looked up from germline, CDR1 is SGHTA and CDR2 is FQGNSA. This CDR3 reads CASSLSLNRGNQPQHF. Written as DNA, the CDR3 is TGTGCCAGCAGCTTATCCCTTAACAGGGGAAATCAGCCCCAGCATTTT.

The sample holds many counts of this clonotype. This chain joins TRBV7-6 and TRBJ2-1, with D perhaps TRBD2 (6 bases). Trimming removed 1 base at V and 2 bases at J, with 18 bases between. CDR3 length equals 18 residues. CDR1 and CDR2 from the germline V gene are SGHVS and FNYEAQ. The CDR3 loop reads CASSLVGGLAATYNEQFF. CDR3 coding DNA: TGTGCCAGCAGCTTAGTTGGTGGGTTAGCGGCAACCTACAATGAGCAGTTCTTC.

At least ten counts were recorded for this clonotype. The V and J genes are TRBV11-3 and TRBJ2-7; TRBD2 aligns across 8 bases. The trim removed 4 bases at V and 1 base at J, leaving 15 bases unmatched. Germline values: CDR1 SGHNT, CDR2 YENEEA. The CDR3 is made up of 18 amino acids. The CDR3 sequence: CASSSPALAGPKSYEQYF. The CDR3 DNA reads TGTGCCAGCAGCTCCCCGGCTCTAGCGGGCCCAAAATCCTACGAGCAGTACTTC.

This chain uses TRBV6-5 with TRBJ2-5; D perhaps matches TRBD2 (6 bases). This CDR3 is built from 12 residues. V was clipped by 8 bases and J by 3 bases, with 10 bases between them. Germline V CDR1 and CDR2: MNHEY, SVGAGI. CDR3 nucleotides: TGTGCCAGCGGGGGGAGAGAAGAGACCCAGTACTTC. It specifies CASGGREETQYF.

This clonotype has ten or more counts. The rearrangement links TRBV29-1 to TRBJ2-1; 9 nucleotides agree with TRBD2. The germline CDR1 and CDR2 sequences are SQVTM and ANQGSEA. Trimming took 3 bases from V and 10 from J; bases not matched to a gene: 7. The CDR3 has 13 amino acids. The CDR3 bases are TGCAGCGTTGAGCTAGCGGGGTCCGACGAGCAGTTCTTC. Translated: CSVELAGSDEQFF.